This section outlines one T cell receptor beta chain sequence together with its context. V gave up 8 bases and J gave up 3 bases; unmatched junction bases: 13. Germline CDR1 SGHAT, CDR2 FQDESV (reference sequence). This CDR3 region has 16 residues. The sample belongs to a study of control samples from healthy donors and cancer patients. Measured with immunoSEQ multiplex PCR; TCRdb has only the in-frame clones, and not every one. The top ten hold 27% of the sample, which has around 22,000 clones, roughly 80% seen once. Sequencing input: PBMCs. The chain recombines TRBV11-1 with TRBJ2-5; 9 positions match TRBD2. The TCR originated in a man aged 55-75 years with head and neck cancer. CDR3 residues: CASARGVSGREETQYF. DNA for the CDR3: TGTGCCAGCGCCCGCGGGGTTAGCGGGAGAGAAGAGACCCAGTACTTC.